This TCR beta chain was sequenced for a study of T cell changes during pregnancy in multiple sclerosis. The ends lost 4 bases at V and 11 bases at J; junction bases unmatched: 14. Germline CDR1 MGHRA, CDR2 YSYEKL. The CDR3 extends over 16 amino acids. Produced via immunoSEQ multiplex PCR; TCRdb's table is partial and in-frame only. The sample comprises approximately 12,000 clones, roughly 94% of which are singletons, and under 0.3% rests with the top ten. The chain employs TRBV4-1 and TRBJ2-4; 10 bases match TRBD1. This TCR came from a female donor with multiple sclerosis, enrolled in a pregnancy study. The sample here was CD4+ T cells from peripheral blood mononuclear cells, taken before pregnancy. The CDR3 loop reads CASSLGQGSSHGVQYF. The DNA of the CDR3 is TGCGCCAGCAGCCTGGGACAGGGGTCATCCCATGGGGTTCAGTACTTC.